This T cell receptor beta chain was recovered during a study of regulatory T cells in long-lasting Graves disease. General study points: When disease was persistent, TRBV28, TRBJ1-2 and TRBJ2-5 were the favored segments. Among persistent patients, a larger number of public clonotypes were shared (approximately 3,000) than among newly diagnosed patients (under 1,000).

Time point here: persistent/refractory GD, antithyroid drugs over 5 years with positive TRAb. From PBMCs, RNA was extracted and then used to make the TCR library. This clonotype was seen at least ten times. The antigen is unknown. Germline V gene sequence: CDR1 LNHNV, CDR2 YYDKDF (reference sequence). The CDR3 runs to 13 residues. Deletions cut 0 bases from V and 10 bases from J, with 7 bases between. According to the study, TCR beta libraries were built with iRepertoire HTBI primers and CDR3-region Arm-PCR. TCRdb processed the multiplex PCR reads anew with MiXCR; each CDR3 protein has one entry. The sample lists hundreds of thousands of distinct CDR3 sequences; around 19% were seen once.

The sequence was collected from a female donor with Graves disease. The chain recombines TRBV15 with TRBJ1-6; no firm D call. The sample in question was peripheral blood mononuclear cells (PBMCs), obtained when the disease was refractory, from a patient treated with antithyroid drugs. CDR3 nucleotides: TGTGCCACCAGCAGAGAAGGGAGGTCACCCCTCCACTTT. Encoded protein: CATSREGRSPLHF.